This TCR beta chain emerged from a study of blood T cell repertoires in COVID-19. The CDR3 loop spans 17 amino acids. V shed 0 bases and J shed 4 bases, with 15 bases lying between them. Germline lookup yields CDR1 SNHLY and CDR2 FYNNEI. This clone was observed once. As processed by the authors: Scientists estimated how many nucleated cells there were by amplifying reference gene primers. Method: immunoSEQ multiplex PCR; TCRdb's copy keeps in-frame clones and lacks some. V and J calls and clone size are as listed in that table; D and trimming were resolved from the DNA. This sample has approximately 130,000 clones, with 75% to 90% found just once.

Sequencing used peripheral blood. This TCR came from a human donor in a cohort sampled during active COVID-19. The chain carries TRBV2 and TRBJ1-4; D unresolved. For the CDR3, the DNA is TGTGCCAGCAGTGAAGCGGGTTGGGGTGGAGGTAATGAAAAACTGTTTTTT. This translates into CASSEAGWGGGNEKLFF.